One sample yielded the 17 T cell receptor beta chains listed below, sequenced in a study of OX40 agonist ivuxolimab in advanced cancers. The method was immunoSEQ multiplex PCR; TCRdb's version includes in-frame clones alone and lacks a portion of them. The table includes 70,000 or so clones, 80% detected once. The sequences come from CD4+ or CD8+ T cells sorted from blood, collected in a trial of the OX40 agonist ivuxolimab. The receptors come from an adult with an advanced solid tumor such as melanoma, head and neck, liver or kidney cancer.

The count of this clone is one. V and J are TRBV5-4 and TRBJ2-1; 11 bases match TRBD2. Germline CDR1 is SGHNT and CDR2 is YYREEE (reference sequence). V dropped 2 bases and J dropped 6; count of bases not matched to a gene: 10. The CDR3 has 17 amino acids. The CDR3 is CASSLPAGTSGINEQFF. CDR3 bases: TGTGCCAGCAGCTTACCAGCCGGGACTAGCGGCATCAATGAGCAGTTCTTC.

This chain connects TRBV7-3 to TRBJ1-1; 7 positions match TRBD1. Germline values: CDR1 SGHTA, CDR2 FQGTGA. The CDR3 has 18 amino acids. With 3 bases clipped from V and 0 bases from J, the junction kept 13 bases outside the gene matches. CDR3 amino acids: CASSFLWDRSLLNTEAFF. The CDR3, as DNA: TGTGCCAGCAGCTTCCTGTGGGACAGATCCCTTCTGAACACTGAAGCTTTCTTT.

The chain couples TRBV6-5 to TRBJ1-1, with D possibly TRBD1 on 5 matching bases. The ends were cut back, 7 bases at V and 4 bases at J, with 13 bases in the middle. There are 13 residues in the CDR3. Germline V gene sequence: CDR1 MNHEY, CDR2 SVGAGI. Written as DNA, the CDR3 is TGTGCCAGCACTCCCCCCGGGACCACTGAAGCTTTCTTT. This codes for CASTPPGTTEAFF.

The CDR3 DNA reads TGTGCCAGCAGTGGTCGGACAGGACGATCCTGGGATCAGCCCCAGCATTTT. Translated, it gives CASSGRTGRSWDQPQHF. V is TRBV28 and J is TRBJ1-5; 7 positions match TRBD1. This CDR3 is 17 amino acids long. V was clipped by 5 bases and J by 5 bases; unmatched bases: 15. Germline CDR1 MDHEN, CDR2 SYDVKM. The full variable domain, its missing parts supplied by reference TRBV28 and TRBJ1-5, is DVKVTQSSRYLVKRTGEKVFLECVQDMDHENMFWYRQDPGLGLRLIYFSYDVKMKEKGDIPEGYSVSREKKERFSLILESASTNQTSMYLCASSGRTGRSWDQPQHFGDGTRLSIL.

The chain combines TRBV5-1 with TRBJ2-3, with 8 bases fitting TRBD1. The CDR3 covers 17 residues. The J segment lost 2 bases and the V segment lost 0 bases, leaving 8 bases of the junction unmatched. CDR1 and CDR2 (germline): SGHRS, YFSETQ. The DNA of the CDR3 is TGCGCCAGCAGCTTGGTCCCAGGGGGCGACTACACAGATACGCAGTATTTT. This translates into CASSLVPGGDYTDTQYF.

The V and J genes are TRBV19 and TRBJ1-5, with TRBD1 matching over 7 bases. J gave up 2 bases and V 5 bases, and 9 bases lay outside the gene matches. The CDR3 has 16 amino acids. Germline CDR1 LNHDA, CDR2 SQIVND (reference sequence). CDR3 DNA: TGTGCCAGTAGTTCGTCCGGGACAGTAGGCAATCAGCCCCAGCATTTT. Its protein is CASSSSGTVGNQPQHF.

The J gene is TRBJ1-2, the V gene TRBV28; 8 nucleotides match TRBD1. Germline lookup yields CDR1 MDHEN and CDR2 SYDVKM. The CDR3 is 12 residues long. J was trimmed by 5 bases and V by 7 bases; bases with no gene match: 3. CDR3 region: CASTDRGYGYTF. The CDR3 coding sequence is TGTGCCAGCACCGACAGGGGATATGGCTACACCTTC.

The chain combines TRBV12-5 with TRBJ2-5; 8 bases are shared with TRBD2. The V gene end was trimmed by 4 bases and the J gene end by 1 base; junction bases not matched to a gene: 5. In germline, CDR1 is LGHNT, CDR2 FRNRAP. The CDR3 contains 15 residues. The CDR3 DNA reads TGTGCTAGTGGTTCGGGGCGGGGGGCCCAAGAGACCCAGTACTTC. Residues: CASGSGRGAQETQYF.

This clone was detected once. Written as DNA, the CDR3 is TGTGCCAGCAGCCGCAATACAGGGGCCAGCAATCAGCCCCAGCATTTT. Its translation: CASSRNTGASNQPQHF. The rearrangement links TRBV28 to TRBJ1-5, with 7 bases matching TRBD1. The CDR3 runs 16 residues. CDR1 is MDHEN and CDR2 is SYDVKM in the germline V gene. V shed 6 bases and J 1 base; nucleotides not matched to a gene: 9.

V is TRBV4-1 and J is TRBJ1-4, with 10 bases aligning to TRBD1. The CDR3 length is 17 residues. Germline CDR1 reads MGHRA; CDR2 reads YSYEKL. V lost 4 bases, J lost 7 bases, and 12 bases stayed unmatched. Here the CDR3 DNA reads TGCGCCAGCAGCCCGCGGGACAGGGGACTTCGAGGTGAAAAACTGTTTTTT. The encoded protein is CASSPRDRGLRGEKLFF.

This clone has more than one count but fewer than ten. The V call is TRBV28, the J call TRBJ2-7; D might be TRBD1 (5 bases). V lost 4 bases and J lost 2, with 15 bases in between. Germline lookup yields CDR1 MDHEN and CDR2 SYDVKM. This CDR3 is 15 amino acids long. The CDR3 here is CASSSRQRMTYEQYF. Written as DNA, the CDR3 is TGTGCCAGCAGTTCCCGACAGAGAATGACCTACGAGCAGTACTTC.

The genes are TRBV27 and TRBJ2-1; 7 bases fit TRBD2. The CDR3 runs to 17 residues. From germline, CDR1 is MNHEY and CDR2 SMNVEV (reference sequence). V was pared by 0 bases and J by 5 bases, with 10 bases of the junction left unmatched. CDR3 sequence: CASSLSTGTISNNEQFF. The CDR3 DNA is TGTGCCAGCAGTTTATCGACCGGGACTATCTCAAACAATGAGCAGTTCTTC.

There are a few counts of this clone. The chain joins TRBV14 to TRBJ2-1, with D unresolved. Germline V lookup: CDR1 SGHDN, CDR2 FVKESK. This CDR3 comprises 14 residues. V dropped 0 bases and J dropped 7 bases, with 10 bases sitting between them. The CDR3 region is CASSQEGSNNEQFF. In DNA form, the CDR3 reads TGTGCCAGCAGCCAAGAGGGAAGTAATAATGAGCAGTTCTTC.

The gene calls are TRBV2 and TRBJ2-1; D may match TRBD1 or TRBD2 (5 bases each). The CDR3 runs to 12 residues. Germline CDR1 is SNHLY and CDR2 is FYNNEI. V was pared by 8 bases and J by 9 bases, with 14 bases between. The CDR3 is CASSPRGGEQFF. The CDR3, as DNA: TGTGCCAGCTCGCCGAGGGGCGGTGAGCAGTTCTTC. The full variable domain, rest sourced from reference TRBV2 and TRBJ2-1, is EPEVTQTPSHQVTQMGQEVILRCVPISNHLYFYWYRQILGQKVEFLVSFYNNEISEKSEIFDDQFSVERPDGSNFTLKIRSTKLEDSAMYFCASSPRGGEQFFGPGTRLTVL.

The CDR3 here is CASSYGQPTYNEQFF. The CDR3 DNA reads TGCGCCAGCAGCTATGGACAGCCTACCTACAATGAGCAGTTCTTC. The chain couples TRBV4-1 to TRBJ2-1; perhaps TRBD1 as D (6 bases). The CDR3 sequence is 15 residues long. With 5 bases removed from V and 2 bases from J, the gap between germline ends came to 13 bases. CDR1 and CDR2 (germline): MGHRA, YSYEKL.

Turning to this clone: The sample carries other DNA sequences with the same CDR3. The V gene is TRBV2, the J gene TRBJ1-2; a weak D match, TRBD1 (5 bases). CDR1 SNHLY and CDR2 FYNNEI come from the germline V gene. The V and J ends lost 6 bases and 7 bases respectively, with 18 bases between them. There are 14 residues in the CDR3. For the CDR3, the DNA is TGTGCCAGCAGGGGGCAGGGAGAAGGTGGTGGCTACACCTTC. The encoded protein is CASRGQGEGGGYTF.

This chain links TRBV28 with TRBJ2-5; D is possibly TRBD2 (6 bases). V was trimmed by 7 bases and J by 5 bases, leaving 17 bases between them. The germline gives CDR1 MDHEN, CDR2 SYDVKM. The CDR3 runs to 14 residues. CDR3 loop: CASTIGGAGETQYF. The CDR3 nucleotides are TGTGCCAGCACCATTGGCGGGGCCGGGGAGACCCAGTACTTC.